The T cell receptor beta chain under discussion was sequenced for a study of cytomegalovirus exposure and HLA in healthy donors. It was with 60 Vbeta and 13 Jbeta primers that the PCR ran. Assay: immunoSEQ multiplex PCR; the TCRdb copy retains only in-frame clones and omits some. The top ten clones hold around a fifth of a sample with 65,000 to 80,000 clones, roughly 80% of them seen once. V lost 3 bases and J 5 bases, leaving 9 bases between the germline ends. Per the germline V gene, CDR1 is SGHRS and CDR2 is YFSETQ. The CDR3 covers 13 residues. This TCR derives from a woman aged 35 to 49 in good health and CMV-seropositive. The sequenced material came from PBMCs. The V call is TRBV5-1, the J call TRBJ2-1; D might be TRBD1 (6 bases). As DNA, the CDR3 is TGCGCCAGCAGCTCGGGGACACACAATGAGCAGTTCTTC. Amino acids: CASSSGTHNEQFF.